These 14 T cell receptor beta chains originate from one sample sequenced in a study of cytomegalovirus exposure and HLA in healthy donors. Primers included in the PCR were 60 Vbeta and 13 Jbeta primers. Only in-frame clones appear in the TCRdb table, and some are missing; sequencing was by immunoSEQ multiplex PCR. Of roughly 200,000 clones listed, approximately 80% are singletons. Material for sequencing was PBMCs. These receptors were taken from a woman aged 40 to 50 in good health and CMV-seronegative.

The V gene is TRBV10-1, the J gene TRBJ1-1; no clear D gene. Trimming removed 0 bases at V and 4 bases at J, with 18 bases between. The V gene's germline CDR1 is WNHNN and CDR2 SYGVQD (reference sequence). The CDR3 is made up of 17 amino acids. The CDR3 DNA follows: TGCGCCAGCAGTGAGTCGAGGGTTTGGGGTCTGAGCACTGAAGCTTTCTTT. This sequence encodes CASSESRVWGLSTEAFF.

CDR3 loop: CASSPYPAGDTEAFF. CDR3 nucleotides: TGTGCCAGCAGCCCCTACCCGGCGGGGGACACTGAAGCTTTCTTT. The chain uses TRBV11-3 and TRBJ1-1; D possibly corresponds to TRBD1 (5 bases). Between the trimmed V and J ends, which lost 5 bases and 3 bases, there was a span of 16 bases. CDR1 is SGHNT and CDR2 is YENEEA in the germline V gene. CDR3 length equals 15 residues.

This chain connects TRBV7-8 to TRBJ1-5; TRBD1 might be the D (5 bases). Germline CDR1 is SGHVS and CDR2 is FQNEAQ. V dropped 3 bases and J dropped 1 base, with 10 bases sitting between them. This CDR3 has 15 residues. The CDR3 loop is CASSLKGISNQPQHF. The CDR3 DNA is TGTGCCAGCAGCTTGAAGGGGATCAGCAATCAGCCCCAGCATTTT.

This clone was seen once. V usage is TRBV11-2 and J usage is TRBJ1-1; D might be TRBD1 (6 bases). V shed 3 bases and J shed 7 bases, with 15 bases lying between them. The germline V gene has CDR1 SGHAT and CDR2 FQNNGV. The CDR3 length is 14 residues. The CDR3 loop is CASSFKHREGEAFF. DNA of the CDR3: TGTGCCAGCAGCTTTAAACACAGGGAAGGTGAAGCTTTCTTT.

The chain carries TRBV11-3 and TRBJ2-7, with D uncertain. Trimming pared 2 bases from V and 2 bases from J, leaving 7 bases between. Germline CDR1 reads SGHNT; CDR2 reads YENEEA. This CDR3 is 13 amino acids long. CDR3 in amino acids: CASSLQAPYEQYF. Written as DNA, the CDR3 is TGTGCCAGCAGCTTACAGGCCCCCTACGAGCAGTACTTC.

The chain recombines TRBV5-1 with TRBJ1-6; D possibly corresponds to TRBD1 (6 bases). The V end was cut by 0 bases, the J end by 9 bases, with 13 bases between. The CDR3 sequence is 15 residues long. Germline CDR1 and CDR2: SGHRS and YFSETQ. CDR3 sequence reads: CASSLDRAGTSPLHF. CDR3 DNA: TGCGCCAGCAGCTTGGACAGGGCCGGGACTTCACCCCTCCACTTT.

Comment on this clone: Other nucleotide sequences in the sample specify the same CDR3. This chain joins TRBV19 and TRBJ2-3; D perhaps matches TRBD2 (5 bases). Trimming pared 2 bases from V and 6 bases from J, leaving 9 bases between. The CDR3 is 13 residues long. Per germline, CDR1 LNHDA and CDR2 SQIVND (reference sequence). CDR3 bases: TGTGCCAGTAGTATACGGCGGGCGGATACGCAGTATTTT. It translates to CASSIRRADTQYF.

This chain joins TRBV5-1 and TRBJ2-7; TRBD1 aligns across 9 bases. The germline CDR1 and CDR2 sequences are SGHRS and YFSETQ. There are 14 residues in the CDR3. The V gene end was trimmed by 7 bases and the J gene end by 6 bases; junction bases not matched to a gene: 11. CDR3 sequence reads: CASAAGTGTGEQYF. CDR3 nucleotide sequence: TGCGCCAGCGCAGCCGGGACAGGGACCGGCGAGCAGTACTTC.

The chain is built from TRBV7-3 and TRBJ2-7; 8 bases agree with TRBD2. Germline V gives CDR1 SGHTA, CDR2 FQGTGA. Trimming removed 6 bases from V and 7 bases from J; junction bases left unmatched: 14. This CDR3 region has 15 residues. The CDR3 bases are TGTGCCAGCAGGACTCCCCGGGAGGGCCCCTCTGAGCAGTACTTC. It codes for CASRTPREGPSEQYF.

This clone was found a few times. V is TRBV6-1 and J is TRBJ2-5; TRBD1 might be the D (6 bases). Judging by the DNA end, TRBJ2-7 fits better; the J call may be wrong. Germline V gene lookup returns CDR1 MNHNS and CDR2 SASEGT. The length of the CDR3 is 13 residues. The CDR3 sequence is CASGLDRYYEQYF. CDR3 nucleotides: TGTGCCAGCGGCCTGGACAGATACTACGAGCAGTACTTC.

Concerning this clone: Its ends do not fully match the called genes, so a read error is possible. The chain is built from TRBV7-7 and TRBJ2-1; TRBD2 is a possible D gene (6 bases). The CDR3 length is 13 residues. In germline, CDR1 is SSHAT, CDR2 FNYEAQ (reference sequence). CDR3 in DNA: TGTGCTAGCAGCTTAGCGGCCCACAATGAGCAGTTCTTC. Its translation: CASSLAAHNEQFF.

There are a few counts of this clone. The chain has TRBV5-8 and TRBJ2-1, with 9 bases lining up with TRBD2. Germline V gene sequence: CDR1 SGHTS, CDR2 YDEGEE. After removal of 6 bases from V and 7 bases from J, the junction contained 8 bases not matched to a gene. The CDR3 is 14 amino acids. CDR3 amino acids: CASTPGLALNEQFF. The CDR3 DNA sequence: TGTGCCAGCACCCCGGGACTAGCACTAAATGAGCAGTTCTTC. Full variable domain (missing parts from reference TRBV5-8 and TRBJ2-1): EAGVTQSPTHLIKTRGQQATLRCSPISGHTSVYWYQQALGLGLQFLLWYDEGEERNRGNFPPRFSGRQFPNYSSELNVNALELEDSALYLCASTPGLALNEQFFGPGTRLTVL.

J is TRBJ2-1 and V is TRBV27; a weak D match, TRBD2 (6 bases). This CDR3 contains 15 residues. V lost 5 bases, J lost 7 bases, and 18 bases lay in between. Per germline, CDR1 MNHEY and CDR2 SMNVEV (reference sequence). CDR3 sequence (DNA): TGTGCCAGCAGTATTCAGGAGGGGCCGGTGAATGAGCAGTTCTTC. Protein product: CASSIQEGPVNEQFF.

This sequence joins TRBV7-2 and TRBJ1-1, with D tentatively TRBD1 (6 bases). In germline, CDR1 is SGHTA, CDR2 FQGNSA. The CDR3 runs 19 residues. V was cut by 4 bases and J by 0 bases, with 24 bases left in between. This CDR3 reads CASSSSWTEVKFMNTEAFF. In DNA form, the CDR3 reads TGTGCCAGCAGCTCCTCATGGACAGAAGTGAAATTCATGAACACTGAAGCTTTCTTT.